The 16 T cell receptor beta chains listed next were all sequenced from one sample in a study of blood T cell repertoires in COVID-19. Sequenced by immunoSEQ multiplex PCR; TCRdb stores in-frame clones only, minus some. Found here are some 340,000 clones, 65% to 85% of them singletons; the top ten hold around 3%. The sample comprised peripheral blood. The receptors were gathered from a man aged 30-40 years with active or convalescent COVID-19.

This chain connects TRBV28 to TRBJ1-5; tentative D call: TRBD1 (5 bases). The V and J ends lost 6 bases and 6 bases respectively, with 12 bases between them. Per germline, CDR1 MDHEN and CDR2 SYDVKM. The CDR3 is 13 residues long. The CDR3 sequence: CASRQGEGQPQHF. DNA for the CDR3: TGTGCCAGCAGGCAAGGGGAGGGTCAGCCCCAGCATTTT.

V is TRBV9 and J is TRBJ2-3, with 7 bases that match TRBD2. V lost 0 bases and J lost 3; bases outside the gene matches: 7. This CDR3 is built from 16 residues. CDR1 and CDR2 from the germline V gene are SGDLS and YYNGEE. CDR3: CASSVALWGGTDTQYF. Written as DNA, the CDR3 is TGTGCCAGCAGCGTAGCTCTCTGGGGGGGGACAGATACGCAGTATTTT.

This clone was observed a handful of times. V gene TRBV6-2 or TRBV6-3 combines with J gene TRBJ2-7; unclear D gene. Germline CDR1 and CDR2: MNHEY and SVGEGT. The CDR3 consists of 14 residues. The ends were cut back, 2 bases at V and 0 bases at J, with 8 bases in the middle. The CDR3 loop reads CASSYVSNSYEQYF. Written as DNA, the CDR3 is TGTGCCAGCAGTTACGTTAGCAACTCCTACGAGCAGTACTTC.

The rearrangement links TRBV9 to TRBJ2-3; D is perhaps TRBD1 (6 bases). The CDR3 loop spans 16 amino acids. V was cut by 3 bases and J by 6 bases, with 20 bases left in between. Germline V gene sequence: CDR1 SGDLS, CDR2 YYNGEE. CDR3 amino acids: CASSERQVTVVDTQYF. The CDR3 DNA reads TGTGCCAGCAGCGAGAGACAGGTCACTGTGGTTGATACGCAGTATTTT.

The CDR3 sequence is CASSFGLAGDTDTQYF. CDR3 nucleotide sequence: TGCGCCAGCAGCTTTGGACTAGCGGGAGACACAGATACGCAGTATTTT. This chain uses TRBV5-1 with TRBJ2-3, with 13 bases matching TRBD2. Germline V lookup: CDR1 SGHRS, CDR2 YFSETQ. The V and J ends lost 2 bases and 2 bases, in that order; junction bases with no gene match: 2. The CDR3 runs to 16 residues.

In the case of this clone: Different DNA sequences within this sample yield the same CDR3. This chain uses TRBV27 with TRBJ2-2; D ambiguous. The ends were cut back, 5 bases at V and 3 bases at J, with 4 bases in the middle. Germline lookup yields CDR1 MNHEY and CDR2 SMNVEV (reference sequence). The CDR3 spans 12 residues. CDR3 coding DNA: TGTGCCAGCAGTCCGTACACCGGGGAGCTGTTTTTT. Its protein product is CASSPYTGELFF.

The chain links TRBV5-1 to TRBJ1-4; D possibly corresponds to TRBD1 (5 bases). CDR3 length equals 16 residues. The germline V gene encodes CDR1 SGHRS and CDR2 YFSETQ. Trimming left V 2 bases short and J 6 bases short, with 17 bases between. The CDR3 sequence: CASSFGAGGRYEKLFF. CDR3 nucleotides: TGCGCCAGCAGCTTCGGGGCGGGAGGACGGTATGAAAAACTGTTTTTT. Looking up the rest from reference TRBV5-1 and TRBJ1-4 gives the full variable domain: KAGVTQTPRYLIKTRGQQVTLSCSPISGHRSVSWYQQTPGQGLQFLFEYFSETQRNKGNFPGRFSGRQFSNSRSEMNVSTLELGDSALYLCASSFGAGGRYEKLFFGSGTQLSVL.

This chain links TRBV6-5 with TRBJ1-5, with 7 nucleotides matching TRBD1. The V and J ends lost 6 bases and 10 bases, in that order; junction bases with no gene match: 6. Germline V gene lookup returns CDR1 MNHEY and CDR2 SVGAGI. CDR3 length: 12 residues. CDR3 amino acids: CASRDRNRPQHF. In DNA, the CDR3 is TGTGCCAGCAGGGACAGGAATCGACCCCAGCATTTT.

The chain recombines TRBV11-1 with TRBJ2-2; TRBD2 is a possible D gene (6 bases). The V end lost 6 bases, the J end lost 6 bases, and 14 bases lay between the germline ends. Germline V gene lookup returns CDR1 SGHAT and CDR2 FQDESV (reference sequence). The CDR3 has 14 amino acids. The CDR3 here is CASSKLATAGELFF. Written as DNA, the CDR3 is TGTGCCAGCAGTAAACTAGCTACTGCCGGGGAGCTGTTTTTT.

V gene TRBV28 combines with J gene TRBJ2-2; TRBD1 might be the D (5 bases). The germline V gene has CDR1 MDHEN and CDR2 SYDVKM. Trimming removed 10 bases at V and 3 bases at J, with 12 bases between. The CDR3 extends over 13 amino acids. The CDR3 here is CATLAGYTGELFF. DNA for the CDR3: TGTGCCACCCTGGCAGGGTACACCGGGGAGCTGTTTTTT.

The chain carries TRBV12-3 or TRBV12-4 and TRBJ2-7; possibly TRBD1 for D (6 bases). V lost 1 base to trimming and J lost 6 bases, with 10 bases between them. This CDR3 contains 13 residues. The CDR3 DNA sequence: TGTGCCAGCAGTTTAGGAGGCAGGGGCGAGCAGTACTTC. Protein product: CASSLGGRGEQYF.

This clone appeared a few times. V gene TRBV5-5 combines with J gene TRBJ1-4, with D possibly TRBD1 on 5 matching bases. The CDR3 extends over 15 amino acids. V was trimmed by 5 bases and J by 4 bases, leaving 15 bases between them. In germline, CDR1 is SGHKS, CDR2 YYEKEE (reference sequence). The CDR3 DNA reads TGTGCCAGCAGTCTCCTTCAGGGTAATAATGAAAAACTGTTTTTT. This sequence encodes CASSLLQGNNEKLFF.

The DNA for the CDR3 is TGTGCCAGCAGTGACTCAATCCGACAGTGGGGCTCTGGAAACACCATATATTTT. It specifies CASSDSIRQWGSGNTIYF. This chain joins TRBV6-4 and TRBJ1-3, with TRBD1 as a possible D gene (5 bases). Trimming removed 0 bases from V and 0 bases from J, with 15 bases in between. This CDR3 contains 18 residues. Germline V CDR1 and CDR2: MRHNA, SNTAGT.

This chain uses TRBV6-5 with TRBJ1-2; unclear D gene. Germline values: CDR1 MNHEY, CDR2 SVGAGI. This CDR3 comprises 11 residues. V was shortened by 7 bases and J by 2 bases, with 5 bases between the two germline ends. CDR3 DNA: TGTGCCAGCACAGTGAACTATGGCTACACCTTC. It encodes CASTVNYGYTF.

Details on this clone: Other DNA sequences within the sample encode an identical CDR3. J is TRBJ1-5 and V is TRBV12-3 or TRBV12-4; possible D gene TRBD1, 5 bases. V lost 1 base and J lost 6, with 7 bases in between. This CDR3 has 13 amino acids. The CDR3 sequence is CASSLGGGQPQHF. DNA of the CDR3: TGTGCCAGCAGTTTAGGGGGGGGTCAGCCCCAGCATTTT.

The V gene is TRBV5-4, the J gene TRBJ2-7, with 8 bases lining up with TRBD2. After removal of 7 bases from V and 5 bases from J, the junction contained 11 bases not matched to a gene. The CDR3 sequence is 14 residues long. Germline CDR1 reads SGHNT; CDR2 reads YYREEE (reference sequence). CDR3 amino acids: CASPLGRAFHEQYF. CDR3 coding DNA: TGTGCCAGCCCTCTCGGGAGGGCCTTCCACGAGCAGTACTTC.